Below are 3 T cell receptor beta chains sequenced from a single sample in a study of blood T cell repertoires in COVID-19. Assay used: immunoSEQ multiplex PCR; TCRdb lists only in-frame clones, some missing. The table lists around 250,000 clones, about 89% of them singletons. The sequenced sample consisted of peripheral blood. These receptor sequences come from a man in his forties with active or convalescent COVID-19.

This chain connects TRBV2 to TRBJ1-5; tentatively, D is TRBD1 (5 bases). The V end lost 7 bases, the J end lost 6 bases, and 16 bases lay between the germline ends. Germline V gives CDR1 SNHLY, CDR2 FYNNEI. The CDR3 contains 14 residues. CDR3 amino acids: CASMGTGKGQPQHF. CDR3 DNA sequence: TGTGCCAGCATGGGAACAGGCAAGGGTCAGCCCCAGCATTTT.

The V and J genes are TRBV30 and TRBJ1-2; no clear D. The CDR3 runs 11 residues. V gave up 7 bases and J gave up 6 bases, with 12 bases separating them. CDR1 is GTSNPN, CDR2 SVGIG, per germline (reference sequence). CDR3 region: CASTPIHGYTF. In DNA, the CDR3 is TGTGCCTCCACACCAATCCATGGCTACACCTTC.

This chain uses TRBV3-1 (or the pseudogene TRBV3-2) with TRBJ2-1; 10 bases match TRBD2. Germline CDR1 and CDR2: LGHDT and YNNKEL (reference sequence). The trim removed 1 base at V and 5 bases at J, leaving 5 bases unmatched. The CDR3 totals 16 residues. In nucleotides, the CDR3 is TGTGCCAGCAGCCAAGTGGGGCTAGCGGGGGACAATGAGCAGTTCTTC. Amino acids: CASSQVGLAGDNEQFF.